The subject of this entry is one T cell receptor (beta chain). Trimming stripped 2 bases from V and 9 bases from J, with 10 bases between. From germline, CDR1 is SEHNR and CDR2 FQNEAQ (reference sequence). The length of the CDR3 is 12 residues. Amplification used 60 Vbeta primers and 13 Jbeta primers. The repertoire was sequenced with immunoSEQ multiplex PCR; TCRdb's copy has only in-frame clones and lacks some. Listed are roughly 140,000 clones; about 2.5% falls within the top ten. The sample is drawn from a study of cytomegalovirus exposure and HLA in healthy donors. The V gene is TRBV7-9, the J gene TRBJ1-2; no definite D call. This sequence originates from a man aged 35 to 55 in good health and CMV-seronegative. Material for sequencing was PBMCs. The DNA for the CDR3 is TGTGCCAGCAGCTTAATCCCTACCCGCTACACCTTC. It is translated as CASSLIPTRYTF.